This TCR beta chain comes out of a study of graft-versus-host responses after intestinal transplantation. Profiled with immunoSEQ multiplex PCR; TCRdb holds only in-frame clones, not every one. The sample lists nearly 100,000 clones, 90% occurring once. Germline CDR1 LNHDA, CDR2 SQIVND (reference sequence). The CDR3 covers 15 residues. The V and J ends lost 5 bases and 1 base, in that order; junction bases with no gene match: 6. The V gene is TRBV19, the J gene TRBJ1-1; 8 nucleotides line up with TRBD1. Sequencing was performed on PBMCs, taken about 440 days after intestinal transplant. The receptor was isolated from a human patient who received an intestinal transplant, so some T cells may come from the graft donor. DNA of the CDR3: TGTGCCAGTAGTCCAGACAGGGGCGCGAACACTGAAGCTTTCTTT. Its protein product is CASSPDRGANTEAFF.